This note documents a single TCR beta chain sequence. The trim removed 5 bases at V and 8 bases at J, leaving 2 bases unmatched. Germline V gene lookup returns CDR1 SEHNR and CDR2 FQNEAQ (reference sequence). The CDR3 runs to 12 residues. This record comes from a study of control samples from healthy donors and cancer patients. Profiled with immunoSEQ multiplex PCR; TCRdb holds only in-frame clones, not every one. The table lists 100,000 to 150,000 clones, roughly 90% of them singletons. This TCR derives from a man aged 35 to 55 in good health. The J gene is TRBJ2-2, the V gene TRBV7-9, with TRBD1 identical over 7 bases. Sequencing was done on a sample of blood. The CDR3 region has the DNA TGTGCCAGCAGCCGGGGACAGGGGGAGCTGTTTTTT. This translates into CASSRGQGELFF. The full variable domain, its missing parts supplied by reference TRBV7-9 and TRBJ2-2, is DTGVSQNPRHKITKRGQNVTFRCDPISEHNRLYWYRQTLGQGPEFLTYFQNEAQLEKSRLLSDRFSAERPKGSFSTLEIQRTEQGDSAMYLCASSRGQGELFFGEGSRLTVL.